The entry that follows covers one T cell receptor beta chain sequence. Its specificity is unknown. Thawed PBMCs were FACS-sorted into unstimulated CD4+CD25+CD127- regulatory T cells, CD4+CD25- non-regulatory cells, CD4 and CD8 cells. The data were taken from a study of Tregs in tolerant kidney transplant recipients. Study results and limitations: Findings come from small patient numbers and require larger validation. Activated donor B cell expansion appeared to reveal the most relevant donor-specific TCRbeta repertoire. Biological reproducibility was not directly addressed in this study.

The CDR3 is made up of 14 amino acids. V lost 7 bases to trimming and J lost 5 bases; unmatched junction nucleotides: 8. Germline V gene sequence: CDR1 SGHAT, CDR2 FQNNGV. Assay used: immunoSEQ multiplex PCR; TCRdb lists only in-frame clones, some missing. The data contain about 59,000 clones, around 88% of them seen just once; the ten biggest clones take up about 5.5%. Sample: CD4+ T cells from blood. The receptor was isolated from a human donor in good health. The chain is built from TRBV11-2 and TRBJ2-5; TRBD2 agrees at 9 bases. In DNA form, the CDR3 reads TGTGCCAGCATCCAAGCGGGGGGTGGCGAGACCCAGTACTTC. It is translated as CASIQAGGGETQYF.